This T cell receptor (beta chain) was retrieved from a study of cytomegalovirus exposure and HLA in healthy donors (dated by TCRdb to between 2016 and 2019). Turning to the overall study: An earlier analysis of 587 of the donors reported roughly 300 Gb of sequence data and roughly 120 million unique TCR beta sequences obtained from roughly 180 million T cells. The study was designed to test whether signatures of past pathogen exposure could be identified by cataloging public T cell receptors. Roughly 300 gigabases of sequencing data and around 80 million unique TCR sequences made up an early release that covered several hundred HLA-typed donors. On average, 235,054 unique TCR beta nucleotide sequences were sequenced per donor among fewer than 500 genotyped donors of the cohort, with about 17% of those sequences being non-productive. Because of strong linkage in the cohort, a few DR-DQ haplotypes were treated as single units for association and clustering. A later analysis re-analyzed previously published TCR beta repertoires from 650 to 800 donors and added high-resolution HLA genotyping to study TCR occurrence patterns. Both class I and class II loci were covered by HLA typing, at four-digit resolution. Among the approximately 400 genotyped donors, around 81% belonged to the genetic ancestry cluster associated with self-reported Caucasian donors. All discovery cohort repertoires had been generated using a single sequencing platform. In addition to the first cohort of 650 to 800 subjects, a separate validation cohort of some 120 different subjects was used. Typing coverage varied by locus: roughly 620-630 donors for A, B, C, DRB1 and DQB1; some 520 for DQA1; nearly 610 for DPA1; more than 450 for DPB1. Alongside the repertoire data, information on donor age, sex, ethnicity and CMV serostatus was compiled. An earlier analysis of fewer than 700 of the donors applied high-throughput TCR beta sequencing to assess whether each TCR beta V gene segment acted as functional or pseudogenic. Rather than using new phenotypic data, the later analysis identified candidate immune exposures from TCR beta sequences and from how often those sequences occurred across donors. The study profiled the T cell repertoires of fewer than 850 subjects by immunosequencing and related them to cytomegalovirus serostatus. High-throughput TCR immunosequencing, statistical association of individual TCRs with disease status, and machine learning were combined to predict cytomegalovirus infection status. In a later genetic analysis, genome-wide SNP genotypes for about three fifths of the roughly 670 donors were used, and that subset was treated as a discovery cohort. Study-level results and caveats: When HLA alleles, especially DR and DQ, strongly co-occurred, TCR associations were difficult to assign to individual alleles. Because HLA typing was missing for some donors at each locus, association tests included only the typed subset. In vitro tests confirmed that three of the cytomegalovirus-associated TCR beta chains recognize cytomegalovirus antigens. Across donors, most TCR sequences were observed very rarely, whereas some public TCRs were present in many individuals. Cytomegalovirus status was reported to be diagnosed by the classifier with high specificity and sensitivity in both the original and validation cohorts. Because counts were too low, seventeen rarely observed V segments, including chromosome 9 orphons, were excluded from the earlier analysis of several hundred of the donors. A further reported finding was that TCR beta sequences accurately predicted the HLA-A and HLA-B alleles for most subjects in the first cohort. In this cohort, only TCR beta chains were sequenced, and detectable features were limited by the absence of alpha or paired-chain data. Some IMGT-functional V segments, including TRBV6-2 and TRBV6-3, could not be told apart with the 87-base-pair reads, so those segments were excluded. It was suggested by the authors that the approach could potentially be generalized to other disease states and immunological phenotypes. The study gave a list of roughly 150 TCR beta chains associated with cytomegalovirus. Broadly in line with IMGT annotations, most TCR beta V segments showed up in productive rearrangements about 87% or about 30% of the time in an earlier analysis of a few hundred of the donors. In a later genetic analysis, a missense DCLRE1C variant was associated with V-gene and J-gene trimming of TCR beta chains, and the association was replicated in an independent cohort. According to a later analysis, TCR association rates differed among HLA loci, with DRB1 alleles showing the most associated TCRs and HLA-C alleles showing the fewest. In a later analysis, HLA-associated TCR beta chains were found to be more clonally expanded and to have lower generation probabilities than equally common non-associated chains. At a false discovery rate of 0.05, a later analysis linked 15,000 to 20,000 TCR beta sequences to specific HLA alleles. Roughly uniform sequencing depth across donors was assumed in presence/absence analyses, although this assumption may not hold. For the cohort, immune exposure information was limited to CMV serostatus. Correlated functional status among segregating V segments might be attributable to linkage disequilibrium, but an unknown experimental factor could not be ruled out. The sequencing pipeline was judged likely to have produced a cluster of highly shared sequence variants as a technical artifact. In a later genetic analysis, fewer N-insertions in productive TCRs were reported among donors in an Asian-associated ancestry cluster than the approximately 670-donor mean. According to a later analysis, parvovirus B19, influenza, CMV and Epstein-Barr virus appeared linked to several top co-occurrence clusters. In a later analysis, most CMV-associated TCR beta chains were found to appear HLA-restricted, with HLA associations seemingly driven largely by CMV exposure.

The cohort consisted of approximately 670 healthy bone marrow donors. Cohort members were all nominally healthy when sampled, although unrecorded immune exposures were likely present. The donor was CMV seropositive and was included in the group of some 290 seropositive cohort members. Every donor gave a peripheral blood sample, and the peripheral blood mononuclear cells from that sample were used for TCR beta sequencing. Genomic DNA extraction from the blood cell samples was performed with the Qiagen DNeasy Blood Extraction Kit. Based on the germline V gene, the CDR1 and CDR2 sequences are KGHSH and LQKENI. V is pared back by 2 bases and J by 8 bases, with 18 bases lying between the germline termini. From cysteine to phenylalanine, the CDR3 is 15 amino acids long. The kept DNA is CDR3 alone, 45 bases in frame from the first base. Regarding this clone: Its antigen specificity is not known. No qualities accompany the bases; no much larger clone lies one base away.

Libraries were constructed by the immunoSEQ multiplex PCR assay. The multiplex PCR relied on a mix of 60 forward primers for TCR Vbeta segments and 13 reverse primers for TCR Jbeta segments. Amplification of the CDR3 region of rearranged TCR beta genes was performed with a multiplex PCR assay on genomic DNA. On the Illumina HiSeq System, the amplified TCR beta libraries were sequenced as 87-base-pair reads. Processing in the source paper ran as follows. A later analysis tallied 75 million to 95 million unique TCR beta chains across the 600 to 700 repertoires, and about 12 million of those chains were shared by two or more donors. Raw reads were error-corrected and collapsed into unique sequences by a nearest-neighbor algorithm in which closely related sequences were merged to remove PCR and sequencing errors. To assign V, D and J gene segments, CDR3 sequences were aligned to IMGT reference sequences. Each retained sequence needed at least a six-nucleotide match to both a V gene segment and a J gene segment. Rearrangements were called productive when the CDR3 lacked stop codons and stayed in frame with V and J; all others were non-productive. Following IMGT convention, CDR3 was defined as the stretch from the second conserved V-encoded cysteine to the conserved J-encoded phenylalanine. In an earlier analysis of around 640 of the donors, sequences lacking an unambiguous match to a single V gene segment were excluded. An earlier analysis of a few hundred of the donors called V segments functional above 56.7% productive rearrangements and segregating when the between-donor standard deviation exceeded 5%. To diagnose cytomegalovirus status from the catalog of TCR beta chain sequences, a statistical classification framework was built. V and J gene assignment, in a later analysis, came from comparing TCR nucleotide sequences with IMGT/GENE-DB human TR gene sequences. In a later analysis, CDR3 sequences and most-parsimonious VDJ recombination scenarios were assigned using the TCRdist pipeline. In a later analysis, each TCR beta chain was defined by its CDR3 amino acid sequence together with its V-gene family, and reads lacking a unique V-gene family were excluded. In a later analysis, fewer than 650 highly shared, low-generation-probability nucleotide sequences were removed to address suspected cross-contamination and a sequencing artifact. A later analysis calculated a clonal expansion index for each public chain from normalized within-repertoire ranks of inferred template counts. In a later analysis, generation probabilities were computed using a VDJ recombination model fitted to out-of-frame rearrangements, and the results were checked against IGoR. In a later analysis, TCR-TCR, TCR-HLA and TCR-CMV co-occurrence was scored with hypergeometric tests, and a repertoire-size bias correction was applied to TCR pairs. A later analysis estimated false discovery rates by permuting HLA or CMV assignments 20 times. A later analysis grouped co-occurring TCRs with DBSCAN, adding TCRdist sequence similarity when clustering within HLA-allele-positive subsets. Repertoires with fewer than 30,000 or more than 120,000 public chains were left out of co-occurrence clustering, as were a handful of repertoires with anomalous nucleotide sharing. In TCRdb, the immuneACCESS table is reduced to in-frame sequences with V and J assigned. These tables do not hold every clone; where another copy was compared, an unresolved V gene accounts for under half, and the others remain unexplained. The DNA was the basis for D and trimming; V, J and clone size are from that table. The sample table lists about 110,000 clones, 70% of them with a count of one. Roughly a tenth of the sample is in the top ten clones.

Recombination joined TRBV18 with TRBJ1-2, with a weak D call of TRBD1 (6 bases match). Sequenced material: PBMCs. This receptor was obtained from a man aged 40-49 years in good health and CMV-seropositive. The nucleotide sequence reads TGTGCCAGCTCACCAAATCCACAGGGAGAATGGGGCTACACCTTC. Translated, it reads CASSPNPQGEWGYTF.